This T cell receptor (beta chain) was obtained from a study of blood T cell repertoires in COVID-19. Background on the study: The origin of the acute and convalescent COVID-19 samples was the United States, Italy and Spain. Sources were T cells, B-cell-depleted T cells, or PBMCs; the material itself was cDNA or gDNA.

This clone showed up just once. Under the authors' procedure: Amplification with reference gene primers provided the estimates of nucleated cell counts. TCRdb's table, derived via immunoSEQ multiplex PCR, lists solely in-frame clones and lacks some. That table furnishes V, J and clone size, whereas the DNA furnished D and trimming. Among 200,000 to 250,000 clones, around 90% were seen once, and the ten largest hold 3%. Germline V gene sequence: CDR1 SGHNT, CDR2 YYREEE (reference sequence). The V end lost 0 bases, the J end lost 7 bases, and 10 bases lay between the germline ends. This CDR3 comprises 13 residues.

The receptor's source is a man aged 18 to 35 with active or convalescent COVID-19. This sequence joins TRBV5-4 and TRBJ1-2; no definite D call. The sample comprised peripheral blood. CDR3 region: CASSLALESGYTF. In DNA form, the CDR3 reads TGTGCCAGCAGCTTGGCCTTGGAGTCTGGCTACACCTTC.